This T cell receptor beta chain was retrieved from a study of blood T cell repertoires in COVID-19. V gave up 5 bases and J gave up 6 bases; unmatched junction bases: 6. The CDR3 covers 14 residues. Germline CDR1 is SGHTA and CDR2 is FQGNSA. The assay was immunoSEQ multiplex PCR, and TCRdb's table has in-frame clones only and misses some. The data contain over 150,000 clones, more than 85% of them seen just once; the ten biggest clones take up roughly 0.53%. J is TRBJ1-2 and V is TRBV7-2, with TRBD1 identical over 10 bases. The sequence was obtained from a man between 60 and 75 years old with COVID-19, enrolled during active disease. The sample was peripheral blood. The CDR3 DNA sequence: TGTGCCAGCAGCGGACAGACAGGGGGCAATGGCTACACCTTC. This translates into CASSGQTGGNGYTF.